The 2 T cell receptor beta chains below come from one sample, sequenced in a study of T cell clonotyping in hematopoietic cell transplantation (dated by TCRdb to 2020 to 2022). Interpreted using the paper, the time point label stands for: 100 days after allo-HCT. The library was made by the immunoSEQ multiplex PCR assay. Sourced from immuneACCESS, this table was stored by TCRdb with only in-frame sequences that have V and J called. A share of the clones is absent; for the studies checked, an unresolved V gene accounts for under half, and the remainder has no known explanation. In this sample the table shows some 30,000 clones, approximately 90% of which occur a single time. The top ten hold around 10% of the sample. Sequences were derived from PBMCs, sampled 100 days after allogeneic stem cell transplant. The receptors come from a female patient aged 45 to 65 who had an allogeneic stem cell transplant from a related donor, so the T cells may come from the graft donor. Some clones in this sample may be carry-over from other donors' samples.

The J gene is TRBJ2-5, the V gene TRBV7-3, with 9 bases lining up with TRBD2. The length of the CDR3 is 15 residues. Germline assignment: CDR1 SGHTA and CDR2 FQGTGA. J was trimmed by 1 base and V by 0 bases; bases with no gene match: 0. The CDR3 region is CASSLTGLAQETQYF. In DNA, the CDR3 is TGTGCCAGCAGCTTAACGGGACTAGCCCAAGAGACCCAGTACTTC.

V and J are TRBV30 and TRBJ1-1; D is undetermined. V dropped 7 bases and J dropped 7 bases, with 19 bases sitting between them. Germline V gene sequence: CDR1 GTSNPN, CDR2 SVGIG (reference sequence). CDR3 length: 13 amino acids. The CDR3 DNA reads TGTGCCTTTCGTCTATGGGTACGGGGTGAAGCTTTCTTT. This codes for CAFRLWVRGEAFF.